These T cell receptor beta chains were read from a single sample in a study of blood T cell repertoires in COVID-19. Sequencing was performed with immunoSEQ multiplex PCR; in TCRdb, only in-frame clones are kept and a portion is missing. This sample yields over 65,000 clones, of which roughly 80% are seen a single time; approximately 12% belongs to the top ten. Sequencing was done on a sample of peripheral blood. All receptors derive from a woman in her 40s with active or convalescent COVID-19. The CDR3 runs from the conserved cysteine through the conserved F or W. D genes are given only for firm matches. Clone size is stated in some rows and not others, as once, few, many or a class when expanded.

V	D	size	J	DNA	CDR3
TRBV5-1	NA	NA	TRBJ2-7	TGCGCCAGCAGTCGGTCCATAACTGAGGGCGAGCAGTACTTC	CASSRSITEGEQYF
TRBV6-5	NA	NA	TRBJ2-7	TGTGCCAGCAGTTACCGGGAGTGGAGGTACGAGCAGTACTTC	CASSYREWRYEQYF
TRBV6-1	NA	NA	TRBJ2-3	TGTGCCAGCAGTGAGGTCGGGGATACGCAGTATTTT	CASSEVGDTQYF
TRBV3-1/TRBV3-2	TRBD2	NA	TRBJ2-5	TGTGCCAGCAGCCGGGCCCCCCGGGAGGGAGAGACCCAGTACTTC	CASSRAPREGETQYF
TRBV12-3/TRBV12-4	NA	once	TRBJ2-7	TGTGCCAGCAGTGCAGATTACGAGCAGTACTTC	CASSADYEQYF
TRBV11-2	TRBD1	NA	TRBJ2-2	TGTGCCAGCAGCTTAGCGACAGGGGGGACCGGGGAGCTGTTTTTT	CASSLATGGTGELFF
TRBV11-2	NA	NA	TRBJ2-1	TGTGCCAGCAGAGCGCGGGGTGAGCAGTTCTTC	CASRARGEQFF
TRBV9	TRBD2	NA	TRBJ2-3	TGTGCCAGCAGCCAGCCCGGAGGGTTTAGCGGGGGGGCTTGGGATACGCAGTATTTT	CASSQPGGFSGGAWDTQYF
TRBV6-5	NA	NA	TRBJ1-1	TGTGCCAGCAGTTCCCACTTTATGAACACTGAAGCTTTCTTT	CASSSHFMNTEAFF
TRBV15	NA	NA	TRBJ2-1	TGTGCCACCAGCAGAGATGAGGGTGGCAATGAGCAGTTCTTC	CATSRDEGGNEQFF
TRBV29-1	NA	many	TRBJ1-1	TGCAGCATCGCTCAAGGTGTCGGGGGATCAATGGCTTTCTTT	CSIAQGVGGSMAFF
TRBV5-6	TRBD1	NA	TRBJ1-2	TGTGCCAGCAGTTGGGCGGGACAGGGTGACTATGGCTACACCTTC	CASSWAGQGDYGYTF
TRBV30	TRBD1	NA	TRBJ1-4	TGTGCCTGGAGCGAGGGGACAGACAGAAAACTGTTTTTT	CAWSEGTDRKLFF
TRBV18	NA	NA	TRBJ1-2	TGTGCCAGCTCACCAAACCCTCAGGGCCCCCACTATGGCTACACCTTC	CASSPNPQGPHYGYTF
TRBV5-1	NA	NA	TRBJ2-5	TGCGCCAGCAGCTTGATTCCGGGGGAGGAGACCCAGTACTTC	CASSLIPGEETQYF
TRBV6-2/TRBV6-3	TRBD1	NA	TRBJ1-5	TGTGCCAGCAACCCTACCGGGACAGGGGTCGATAATCAGCCCCAGCATTTT	CASNPTGTGVDNQPQHF
TRBV6-2/TRBV6-3	NA	once	TRBJ1-2	TGTGCCAGCAGTTACCGGACAGTCTATGGCTACACCTTC	CASSYRTVYGYTF
TRBV28	NA	NA	TRBJ2-2	TGTGCCAGCAGTTTACCTGCCAGACAGGCCCATTCGTCGAACACCGGGGAGCTGTTTTTT	CASSLPARQAHSSNTGELFF
TRBV6-1	TRBD2	NA	TRBJ2-1	TGTGCCAGCAGTGAAGGTGGGCTAGCGGGAGTAAATGAGCAGTTCTTC	CASSEGGLAGVNEQFF
TRBV6-5	NA	NA	TRBJ2-7	TGTGCCAGCCTCAACGTGGCCTCCTACGAGCAGTACTTC	CASLNVASYEQYF
TRBV4-3	TRBD2	NA	TRBJ2-3	TGCGCCAGCAGCCAAGCCCCCCAGCGGGGGCGCACAGATACGCAGTATTTT	CASSQAPQRGRTDTQYF
TRBV7-9	TRBD1	NA	TRBJ2-1	TGTGCCAGCACCCGTTTTTCGACAGGGCCTATCTCCTACAATGAGCAGTTCTTC	CASTRFSTGPISYNEQFF
TRBV29-1	NA	NA	TRBJ2-5	TGCAGCGCCCCACTAGTGGAAGAGACCCAGTACTTC	CSAPLVEETQYF
TRBV7-8	TRBD1	NA	TRBJ2-5	TGTGCCAGCAGATTCAGCAGGGACAGGGTTCAGGAGACCCAGTACTTC	CASRFSRDRVQETQYF
TRBV6-5	TRBD1	NA	TRBJ1-1	TGTGCCAGCAGTTACTCCCCGACAGGGGACACTGAAGCTTTCTTT	CASSYSPTGDTEAFF
TRBV12-3/TRBV12-4	NA	NA	TRBJ2-2	TGTGCCAGCAGCATACGCGGCACCGGGGAGCTGTTTTTT	CASSIRGTGELFF
TRBV2	NA	once	TRBJ2-3	TGTGCCAGCAGTCCAGGCTACACAGATACGCAGTATTTT	CASSPGYTDTQYF
TRBV5-4	NA	few	TRBJ2-3	TGTGCCAGCAGCTTGGTACGCGGGGCAGATACGCAGTATTTT	CASSLVRGADTQYF
TRBV18	NA	NA	TRBJ2-5	TGTGCCAGCTCCCACCGGGGGTTACAGGCCCCTACGGACCAAGAGACCCAGTACTTC	CASSHRGLQAPTDQETQYF
TRBV6-5	NA	NA	TRBJ2-5	TGTGCCAGCAGTTACTCTGCATCCCCGGTCCTAGAGACCCAGTACTTC	CASSYSASPVLETQYF
TRBV27	NA	few	TRBJ1-6	TGTGCCAGCAGTTTAGGGGAGAACCTCAATTCACCCCTCCACTTT	CASSLGENLNSPLHF
TRBV7-9	NA	many	TRBJ1-1	TGTGCCAGCAGCTTCGGGATTGGTGGCACTGAAGCTTTCTTT	CASSFGIGGTEAFF
TRBV29-1	TRBD1	NA	TRBJ1-2	TGCAGCGTGGCCCGACAGGGCCTTAACTATGGCTACACCTTC	CSVARQGLNYGYTF
TRBV27	TRBD2	NA	TRBJ2-7	TGTGCCAGCAGTTCGCGGGGGGTTGGCGACGAGCAGTACTTC	CASSSRGVGDEQYF
TRBV6-6	NA	many	TRBJ1-5	TGTGCCAGCAGTTACTCCGGAGGAGGCAATCAGCCCCAGCATTTT	CASSYSGGGNQPQHF
TRBV10-3	NA	NA	TRBJ2-7	TGTGCCATCAGTGGTTCCACCTACGAGCAGTACTTC	CAISGSTYEQYF
TRBV20-1	NA	NA	TRBJ1-2	TGCAGTGCTATTTTAAACTATGGCTACACCTTC	CSAILNYGYTF
TRBV27	TRBD2	NA	TRBJ2-2	TGTGCCAGCAGTTTATCGGGACTAGCGGGAAATGGGGGGGAGCTGTTTTTT	CASSLSGLAGNGGELFF
TRBV7-2	TRBD2	NA	TRBJ2-5	TGTGCCAGCAGCTTCATCGGGGGGGGATTCCAAGAGACCCAGTACTTC	CASSFIGGGFQETQYF
TRBV7-9	TRBD2	NA	TRBJ2-2	TGTGCCAGCAGCTTATCCAAAACTAGCGGGGGGGACACCGGGGAGCTGTTTTTT	CASSLSKTSGGDTGELFF
TRBV9	TRBD2	NA	TRBJ2-5	TGTGCCAGCAGCACTCGGACTAGCGGGATAGAGACCCAGTACTTC	CASSTRTSGIETQYF
TRBV6-5	TRBD1	NA	TRBJ1-6	TGTGCCAGCAGTTACTCATTCCCAGGGGGTAATTCACCCCTCCACTTT	CASSYSFPGGNSPLHF
TRBV4-3	NA	NA	TRBJ1-2	TGCGCCAGCAGCCAAGATCGAGGTAACTATGGCTACACCTTC	CASSQDRGNYGYTF
TRBV2	TRBD1	NA	TRBJ2-2	TGTGCCAGCAGTGGGGGACAGGGGGGTACCGGGGAGCTGTTTTTT	CASSGGQGGTGELFF
TRBV19	NA	once	TRBJ1-5	TGTGCCAGTAGCCTAGGCGGGGGCAGGAATCAGCCCCAGCATTTT	CASSLGGGRNQPQHF
TRBV4-3	TRBD2	once	TRBJ2-5	TGCGCCAGCAGCCAAGAAAGGGGCGGGAGGACTAGCGGACTGCAAGAGACCCAGTACTTC	CASSQERGGRTSGLQETQYF
TRBV20-1	NA	NA	TRBJ2-5	TGCAGTGCTAGTCGGTCAGAGACCCAGTACTTC	CSASRSETQYF
TRBV2	TRBD1	NA	TRBJ1-4	TGTGCCAGCAACATAAAAGGACAGGGTGAAAAACTGTTTTTT	CASNIKGQGEKLFF
TRBV11-3	NA	NA	TRBJ2-1	TGTGCCAGCAGCTTATCTTCCTACAATGAGCAGTTCTTC	CASSLSSYNEQFF
TRBV6-5	NA	NA	TRBJ1-1	TGTGCCAGCAGTAACCCGGGGGGGGGCGGTGGTGAAGCTTTCTTT	CASSNPGGGGGEAFF
TRBV11-3	NA	once	TRBJ2-1	TGTGCCAGCAGCTTAGAAGGAGGGGTCTACAATGAGCAGTTCTTC	CASSLEGGVYNEQFF
TRBV27	NA	NA	TRBJ2-4	TGTGCCAGCATGCACCTAACAGGTTTAAACATTCAGTACTTC	CASMHLTGLNIQYF
TRBV19	TRBD2	NA	TRBJ2-1	TGTGCCAGTAGCCCCCTACAAGCGGGAGGGAATGAGCAGTTCTTC	CASSPLQAGGNEQFF
TRBV28	NA	NA	TRBJ2-7	TGTGCCAGCAGCCCCCTCAGCGGCGGTGAGGACGAGCAGTACTTC	CASSPLSGGEDEQYF
TRBV27	TRBD2	NA	TRBJ2-7	TGTGCCAGCAGTTTACTAGCGGGGGGGCGCGAGCAGTACTTC	CASSLLAGGREQYF
TRBV7-6	NA	few	TRBJ1-6	TGTGCCAGCAGTACAGGGCCTGGGAATTCACCCCTCCACTTT	CASSTGPGNSPLHF
TRBV30	NA	NA	TRBJ1-1	TGTGCCTGGAGTGTTAGAGAAATGAACACTGAAGCTTTCTTT	CAWSVREMNTEAFF
TRBV5-5	TRBD2	NA	TRBJ2-5	TGTGCCAGCAGCAGGACTAGCGGGAATCAAGAGACCCAGTACTTC	CASSRTSGNQETQYF
TRBV27	NA	NA	TRBJ1-5	TGTGCCAGCAGTTTATTGGCGCGGGGGGATCAGCCCCAGCATTTT	CASSLLARGDQPQHF